This T cell receptor beta chain was sequenced during a study of T cells in tumors after PD-1 blockade. On the study more broadly: Excluded were patients with checkpoint blockade, immunosuppressants, or radiotherapy or other anti-cancer therapy within 4 weeks.

Germline V lookup: CDR1 MNHNY, CDR2 SVGAGI (reference sequence). V shed 5 bases, J shed 8 bases, and the junction held 4 bases outside the gene matches. CDR3 size: 12 residues. This clone turned up a few times. The assay was immunoSEQ multiplex PCR, and TCRdb's table has in-frame clones only and misses some. The table includes 4,500 to 7,000 clones, roughly 80% detected once. The J gene is TRBJ1-1, the V gene TRBV6-6, with 8 bases fitting TRBD1. The sequence was collected from a human donor with advanced basal cell or squamous cell carcinoma (not recorded which). The specimen was PBMCs, collected after anti-PD-1 therapy. CDR3 coding DNA: TGTGCCAGCAGTCTCGGGACAGGCGAAGCTTTCTTT. Protein sequence: CASSLGTGEAFF.